This paragraph reports one T cell receptor beta chain. As yet, its antigen is unknown. This record comes from a study of cytomegalovirus exposure and HLA in healthy donors. The PCR ran on 60 Vbeta and 13 Jbeta primers. Assay used: immunoSEQ multiplex PCR; TCRdb lists only in-frame clones, some missing. The sample yields some 170,000 clones, over 65% seen once. CDR3 length equals 16 residues. Germline V lookup: CDR1 SNHLY, CDR2 FYNNEI. Trimming removed 8 bases at V and 6 bases at J, with 26 bases between. Findings and caveats of the study: Association of a missense DCLRE1C variant with TCR beta V- and J-gene trimming was reported in a later analysis.

The sequenced material came from PBMCs. The genes are TRBV2 and TRBJ2-7; tentatively, D is TRBD1 (6 bases). This receptor was obtained from a woman in her sixties in good health and CMV-seropositive. CDR3 bases: TGTGCCAGCCGGTCATTGTCGGTGACAGGAAGAGGCGAGCAGTACTTC. Amino acids: CASRSLSVTGRGEQYF.